The 24 T cell receptor beta chains presented below share a single source sample, sequenced in a study of blood T cell repertoires in COVID-19. Sequenced by immunoSEQ multiplex PCR; TCRdb stores in-frame clones only, minus some. The repertoire has 150,000 or so clones, around nine tenths of them found once; the top ten carry roughly 0.53%. Source material: peripheral blood. These receptors all stem from a man in his 60s with COVID-19, enrolled during active disease.

The chain employs TRBV6-5 and TRBJ2-5; 7 positions agree with TRBD1. V trimming: 6 bases; J trimming: 2 bases; junction bases outside the gene matches: 6. The germline V gene encodes CDR1 MNHEY and CDR2 SVGAGI. The length of the CDR3 is 14 residues. CDR3 bases: TGTGCCAGCAGAATGGGACAGAAACAAGAGACCCAGTACTTC. Translating gives CASRMGQKQETQYF.

The gene calls are TRBV2 and TRBJ2-5; maybe TRBD1 (5 bases). The CDR3 runs 14 residues. The germline gives CDR1 SNHLY, CDR2 FYNNEI. V was cut by 7 bases and J by 2 bases, with 14 bases left in between. The CDR3 sequence: CASMADSVQETQYF. CDR3 coding DNA: TGTGCCAGCATGGCCGACAGCGTTCAAGAGACCCAGTACTTC.

This rearrangement joins TRBV6-2 or TRBV6-3 to TRBJ1-5, with D unresolved. V lost 4 bases and J lost 8, with 15 bases in between. The CDR3 covers 14 residues. Per germline, CDR1 MNHEY and CDR2 SVGEGT. CDR3 in DNA: TGTGCCAGCAGTTCTAACCGTATCTTGGAGCCCCAGCATTTT. This gives the protein CASSSNRILEPQHF.

As concerns this clone: The junction departs from germline at one end; a sequencing error may be responsible. The rearrangement links TRBV7-7 to TRBJ2-1; D may be TRBD1 (5 bases). The CDR3 contains 13 residues. In germline, CDR1 is SSHAT, CDR2 FNYEAQ (reference sequence). The CDR3 sequence: CASSLDSYNEQFF. CDR3 nucleotides: TGTGCTAGCAGCCTTGACAGCTACAATGAGCAGTTCTTC.

V usage is TRBV20-1 and J usage is TRBJ1-1, with D possibly matching TRBD1 (6 bases). V was clipped by 3 bases and J by 5 bases, with 13 bases between them. The CDR3 runs 13 residues. Germline-derived CDR1 and CDR2 are DFQATT and SNEGSKA (reference sequence). Written as DNA, the CDR3 is TGCAGTGCTAGTGAGGGGGGGCGGACTGAAGCTTTCTTT. This translates into CSASEGGRTEAFF.

The chain uses TRBV18 and TRBJ2-5, with 10 nucleotides matching TRBD1. CDR3 length: 17 residues. Germline CDR1 and CDR2: KGHSH and LQKENI. V lost 4 bases to trimming and J lost 4 bases; unmatched junction nucleotides: 12. The CDR3 protein is CASSHALTGGETETQYF. CDR3 bases: TGTGCCAGCTCACACGCCTTGACAGGGGGCGAAACAGAGACCCAGTACTTC.

The genes are TRBV11-3 and TRBJ2-7; D is unclear. The ends were cut back, 7 bases at V and 2 bases at J, with 9 bases in the middle. Per the germline V gene, CDR1 is SGHNT and CDR2 is YENEEA. CDR3 length: 12 residues. The CDR3 DNA sequence: TGTGCCAGCACCGAAAACACCTACGAGCAGTACTTC. This translates into CASTENTYEQYF.

V is TRBV7-2 and J is TRBJ2-3; maybe TRBD2 (5 bases). The germline V gene encodes CDR1 SGHTA and CDR2 FQGNSA. The CDR3 loop spans 14 amino acids. V lost 4 bases to trimming and J lost 2 bases, with 10 bases between them. The CDR3 DNA follows: TGTGCCAGCAGCTCAAGCGGTTTCACAGATACGCAGTATTTT. This codes for CASSSSGFTDTQYF.

This clone has a count of ten or more. The gene calls are TRBV16 and TRBJ1-5, with D unclear. Trimming shortened V by 3 bases and J by 0 bases, and 15 bases separated the two germline ends. This CDR3 spans 17 amino acids. CDR1 is KGHSY and CDR2 is FQNENV in the germline V gene. CDR3 bases: TGTGCCAGCAGCCATTTGTTCCAGAAGAATAGCAATCAGCCCCAGCATTTT. It is translated as CASSHLFQKNSNQPQHF.

V gene TRBV9 combines with J gene TRBJ1-1; D remains ambiguous. The CDR3 is 13 amino acids. Between the trimmed V and J ends, which lost 4 bases and 6 bases, there was a span of 13 bases. Germline V gives CDR1 SGDLS, CDR2 YYNGEE. CDR3 residues: CASSPLPGSEAFF. As DNA, the CDR3 is TGTGCCAGCAGCCCTCTACCGGGATCTGAAGCTTTCTTT. The full variable domain, completed using reference TRBV9 and TRBJ1-1, is DSGVTQTPKHLITATGQRVTLRCSPRSGDLSVYWYQQSLDQGLQFLIQYYNGEERAKGNILERFSAQQFPDLHSELNLSSLELGDSALYFCASSPLPGSEAFFGQGTRLTVV.

The V call is TRBV4-2, the J call TRBJ1-1; possibly TRBD1 for D (5 bases). Germline loops: CDR1 LGHNA, CDR2 YNFKEQ. The V end was cut by 0 bases, the J end by 8 bases, with 10 bases between. The CDR3 sequence is 13 residues long. CDR3 in DNA: TGTGCCAGCAGCCAAGAGCATCGGGGGGAAGCTTTCTTT. The encoded protein is CASSQEHRGEAFF.

This sequence joins TRBV5-1 and TRBJ2-7; 7 nucleotides agree with TRBD1. V lost 4 bases to trimming and J lost 2 bases; unmatched junction nucleotides: 6. Germline CDR1 reads SGHRS; CDR2 reads YFSETQ. There are 14 residues in the CDR3. The CDR3 DNA follows: TGCGCCAGCAGCGGGACAGCTCGTACCTACGAGCAGTACTTC. It yields the protein CASSGTARTYEQYF.

The table lists this clone with many counts. The sample holds other DNA sequences that translate to the same CDR3. This chain links TRBV7-9 with TRBJ1-2, with 8 bases aligning to TRBD1. Trimming cost V 6 bases and J 8 bases; bases outside gene matches: 5. This CDR3 has 12 amino acids. Per the germline V gene, CDR1 is SEHNR and CDR2 is FQNEAQ (reference sequence). The CDR3 bases are TGTGCCAGCAGTTTTGGACAGGGAGGCTACACCTTC. Protein: CASSFGQGGYTF.

V usage is TRBV6-5 and J usage is TRBJ1-1; D remains ambiguous. Trimming took 0 bases from V and 8 from J, leaving 7 bases between them. This CDR3 is built from 12 residues. From germline, CDR1 is MNHEY and CDR2 SVGAGI. CDR3 sequence reads: CASSYSTQEAFF. Written as DNA, the CDR3 is TGTGCCAGCAGTTACTCTACACAGGAAGCTTTCTTT.

This clone was recorded once. The J gene is TRBJ2-7, the V gene TRBV13; D gene ambiguous. The CDR3 spans 12 residues. Between the trimmed V and J ends, which lost 6 bases and 9 bases, there was a span of 15 bases. Germline assignment: CDR1 PRHDT and CDR2 FYEKMQ (reference sequence). In nucleotides, the CDR3 is TGTGCCAGCAGTCAACGGTTCCGTACGCAGTACTTC. This sequence encodes CASSQRFRTQYF.

The chain's CDR3 is CASSLRDRGMYEQFF. CDR3 nucleotide sequence: TGTGCCAGCAGTCTCAGGGACAGGGGGATGTATGAGCAGTTCTTC. The V and J genes are TRBV6-5 and TRBJ2-1, with 11 positions matching TRBD1. The CDR3 length is 15 residues. Germline values: CDR1 MNHEY, CDR2 SVGAGI. Unmatched junction bases numbered 8, after V lost 5 bases and J lost 8 bases.

The chain joins TRBV11-3 to TRBJ2-5; possibly TRBD2 for D (6 bases). This CDR3 is built from 13 residues. Germline V gives CDR1 SGHNT, CDR2 YENEEA. The ends were cut back, 8 bases at V and 5 bases at J, with 15 bases in the middle. CDR3 coding DNA: TGTGCCAGCTCATTATTAAGCGGGGAGACCCAGTACTTC. Protein product: CASSLLSGETQYF. Looking up the rest from reference TRBV11-3 and TRBJ2-5 gives the full variable domain: EAGVVQSPRYKIIEKKQPVAFWCNPISGHNTLYWYLQNLGQGPELLIRYENEEAVDDSQLPKDRFSAERLKGVDSTLKIQPAELGDSAVYLCASSLLSGETQYFGPGTRLLVL.

The V call is TRBV6-5, the J call TRBJ2-1; D is perhaps TRBD1 (5 bases). V shed 6 bases and J shed 4 bases, with 16 bases lying between them. The CDR3 covers 15 residues. CDR1 MNHEY and CDR2 SVGAGI come from the germline V gene. The CDR3 is CASRRTGYNYNEQFF. The DNA of the CDR3 is TGTGCCAGCAGGAGAACAGGATATAATTACAATGAGCAGTTCTTC.

The chain uses TRBV7-9 and TRBJ2-3; a possible D gene is TRBD2 (5 bases). Germline CDR1 is SEHNR and CDR2 is FQNEAQ (reference sequence). The CDR3 runs 15 residues. Deletions cut 5 bases from V and 0 bases from J, with 12 bases between. The DNA of the CDR3 is TGTGCCAGCAGCAACGGGGTCTCTAGCACAGATACGCAGTATTTT. Translation: CASSNGVSSTDTQYF. Full variable domain (rest looked up from reference TRBV7-9 and TRBJ2-3): DTGVSQNPRHKITKRGQNVTFRCDPISEHNRLYWYRQTLGQGPEFLTYFQNEAQLEKSRLLSDRFSAERPKGSFSTLEIQRTEQGDSAMYLCASSNGVSSTDTQYFGPGTRLTVL.

The sample holds a few counts of this clone. CDR3 sequence reads: CASSPGTSVSYEQYF. The CDR3 region has the DNA TGTGCCAGCAGCCCCGGGACTAGCGTCTCCTACGAGCAGTACTTC. The rearrangement joins TRBV7-2 to TRBJ2-7; 10 nucleotides align to TRBD2. CDR1 is SGHTA and CDR2 is FQGNSA in the germline V gene. This CDR3 spans 15 amino acids. The trim removed 5 bases at V and 0 bases at J, leaving 4 bases unmatched.

On this clone itself: The same CDR3 can be traced to other DNA sequences in this sample. V is TRBV6-5 and J is TRBJ1-3; 10 positions agree with TRBD1. From germline, CDR1 is MNHEY and CDR2 SVGAGI. This CDR3 spans 15 amino acids. J gave up 2 bases and V 4 bases, and 2 bases lay outside the gene matches. The CDR3 reads CASSLGQGTGNTIYF. The DNA for the CDR3 is TGTGCCAGCAGTTTGGGACAGGGGACTGGAAACACCATATATTTT.

V and J are TRBV25-1 and TRBJ2-1; 9 positions match TRBD2. After removal of 3 bases from V and 3 bases from J, the junction contained 3 bases not matched to a gene. Germline loops: CDR1 MGHDK, CDR2 SYGVNS. There are 15 residues in the CDR3. The CDR3 reads CASSDPSGVYNEQFF. DNA for the CDR3: TGTGCCAGCAGTGACCCTAGCGGGGTCTACAATGAGCAGTTCTTC.

V and J are TRBV7-6 and TRBJ2-6; D might be TRBD1 (6 bases). Trimming removed 5 bases from V and 4 bases from J, with 12 bases in between. The CDR3 has 15 amino acids. Germline lookup yields CDR1 SGHVS and CDR2 FNYEAQ. The CDR3 loop reads CASSDTGSGANVLTF. CDR3 nucleotide sequence: TGTGCCAGCAGCGATACAGGGTCAGGGGCCAACGTCCTGACTTTC. The variable domain in full, with the rest retrieved from reference TRBV7-6 and TRBJ2-6, is GAGVSQSPRYKVTKRGQDVALRCDPISGHVSLYWYRQALGQGPEFLTYFNYEAQQDKSGLPNDRFSAERPEGSISTLTIQRTEQRDSAMYRCASSDTGSGANVLTFGAGSRLTVL.

This rearrangement joins TRBV3-1 (or the pseudogene TRBV3-2) to TRBJ1-4; 10 bases map to TRBD1. V lost 2 bases to trimming and J lost 6 bases; unmatched junction nucleotides: 3. The CDR3 totals 15 residues. The germline gives CDR1 LGHDT, CDR2 YNNKEL (reference sequence). The CDR3 sequence: CASSQTGTGDEKLFF. The CDR3 bases are TGTGCCAGCAGCCAAACCGGGACAGGGGATGAAAAACTGTTTTTT.